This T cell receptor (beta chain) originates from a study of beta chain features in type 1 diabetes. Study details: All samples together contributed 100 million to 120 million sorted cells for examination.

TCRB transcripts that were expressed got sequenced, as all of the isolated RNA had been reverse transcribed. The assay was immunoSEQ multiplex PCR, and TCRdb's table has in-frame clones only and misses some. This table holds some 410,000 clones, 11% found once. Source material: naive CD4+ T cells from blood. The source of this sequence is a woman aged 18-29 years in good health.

The CDR3 DNA is TGTGCCAGCAGAGCACCGGGACAGGGCTGGCATGAGCAGTTCTTC. Amino acids: CASRAPGQGWHEQFF. V usage is TRBV28 and J usage is TRBJ2-1, with 9 nucleotides matching TRBD1. V was clipped by 6 bases and J by 8 bases; unmatched bases: 11. CDR1 is MDHEN and CDR2 is SYDVKM in the germline V gene. The CDR3 loop spans 15 amino acids.